This T cell receptor (beta chain) was observed in a study of T cell responses to AZD1222 COVID-19 vaccine. A word on this clone: The antigen remains unidentified.

Study-wide results and caveats: Increases in Spike-specific TCR breadth and depth were seen after two AZD1222 doses.

The assay was immunoSEQ multiplex PCR, and TCRdb's table has in-frame clones only and misses some. The table records 110,000 or so clones, 70% to 90% of them present only once. This material consisted of peripheral blood, taken 28 days after the second AZD1222 dose. The TCR was taken from an adult who received the AZD1222 COVID-19 vaccine.

CDR3 DNA: TGTGCCAGCAGCCTGAGGCGGTCGGGAGGCGGGTACAATGAGCAGTTCTTC. Translation: CASSLRRSGGGYNEQFF. The genes are TRBV11-2 and TRBJ2-1; 7 bases map to TRBD2. V shed 5 bases, J shed 4 bases, and the junction held 14 bases outside the gene matches. Germline assignment: CDR1 SGHAT and CDR2 FQNNGV. The CDR3 has 17 amino acids. Using reference TRBV11-2 and TRBJ2-1 for the parts outside the CDR3, the full variable domain is EAGVAQSPRYKIIEKRQSVAFWCNPISGHATLYWYQQILGQGPKLLIQFQNNGVVDDSQLPKDRFSAERLKGVDSTLKIQPAKLEDSAVYLCASSLRRSGGGYNEQFFGPGTRLTVL.